Following are 19 T cell receptor beta chains from one sample sequenced in a study of vaccination and CD4 T cells after COVID-19. Treatment: roughly 11-day PBMC culture with coronavirus spike peptide pools or control peptides (ViraFEST assay). Sequencing of DNA taken from cultured CD4+ T cells relied on the Oncomine TCR Beta short-read assay. Each CDR3 protein gets one entry after TCRdb re-called the PCR reads with MiXCR. The sample has around 9,300 distinct CDR3 sequences; more than 35% are singletons. Their antigens remain unidentified. The specimen was CD4+ T cells from blood, cultured in vitro. Receptors were obtained from a human donor who had recovered from COVID-19.

The CDR3 region has the DNA TGTGCCAGCAGCCCGGGGGCGCGCGGGGGGGCGAGCGCGGAGACCCAGTACTTC. It encodes CASSPGARGGASAETQYF. V is TRBV7-9 and J is TRBJ2-5; 9 bases align to TRBD2. In germline, CDR1 is SEHNR, CDR2 FQNEAQ (reference sequence). This CDR3 comprises 18 residues. The V gene end was trimmed by 5 bases and the J gene end by 5 bases; junction bases not matched to a gene: 18.

This clonotype was detected only a few times. The chain carries TRBV7-6 and TRBJ1-4; TRBD1 matches at 12 bases. CDR1 and CDR2 from the germline V gene are SGHVS and FNYEAQ. V shed 5 bases, J shed 7 bases, and the junction held 5 bases outside the gene matches. This CDR3 comprises 15 residues. For the CDR3, the DNA is TGTGCCAGCAGCCCGGGACAGGGGGCGGGTGAAAAACTGTTTTTT. Residues: CASSPGQGAGEKLFF.

V gene TRBV7-2 combines with J gene TRBJ1-1; D ambiguous. Trimming pared 1 base from V and 4 bases from J, leaving 16 bases between. This CDR3 spans 16 amino acids. Per germline, CDR1 SGHTA and CDR2 FQGNSA. This chain's CDR3 is CASSLGRFSWGTEAFF. CDR3 DNA: TGTGCCAGCAGCTTAGGCAGATTTTCATGGGGCACTGAAGCTTTCTTT.

The table lists this clonotype with a few counts. This sequence joins TRBV19 and TRBJ1-2; D call uncertain. Trimming pared 2 bases from V and 5 bases from J, leaving 9 bases between. The germline CDR1 and CDR2 sequences are LNHDA and SQIVND (reference sequence). The length of the CDR3 is 13 residues. The CDR3 region is CASSIWGDYGYTF. The CDR3 nucleotides read TGTGCCAGTAGTATATGGGGAGATTATGGCTACACCTTC.

The genes are TRBV10-3 and TRBJ2-7; 7 positions agree with TRBD2. Per the germline V gene, CDR1 is ENHRY and CDR2 is SYGVKD. The CDR3 sequence is 18 residues long. The J segment lost 0 bases and the V segment lost 4 bases, leaving 15 bases of the junction unmatched. DNA of the CDR3: TGTGCCATCAGTGGGTCTGAACTAGCGACTAGCTTCTCCTACGAGCAGTACTTC. Protein sequence: CAISGSELATSFSYEQYF.

This clonotype occurred a few times. The CDR3 loop is CASNKLAYQETQYF. The CDR3 region has the DNA TGTGCCAGCAACAAACTAGCGTACCAAGAGACCCAGTACTTC. The rearrangement joins TRBV2 to TRBJ2-5, with TRBD2 identical over 7 bases. V gave up 7 bases and J gave up 0 bases; unmatched junction bases: 5. Germline CDR1 reads SNHLY; CDR2 reads FYNNEI. The CDR3 loop spans 14 amino acids.

The rearrangement uses TRBV7-8 and TRBJ1-2; 8 bases map to TRBD1. V lost 4 bases, J lost 2 bases, and 24 bases stayed unmatched. The CDR3 is 21 amino acids. Looked up from germline, CDR1 is SGHVS and CDR2 is FQNEAQ. The CDR3 DNA reads as TGTGCCAGCAGCTCCCCCGGGGGGGGACAGGCGTTCCAGGGCTACAACTATGGCTACACCTTC. It codes for CASSSPGGGQAFQGYNYGYTF.

This clonotype was seen a handful of times. The rearrangement uses TRBV30 and TRBJ1-6, with D hard to call. The CDR3 has 14 amino acids. The germline V and J ends were trimmed by 8 bases and 3 bases, with 14 bases remaining between them. Per the germline V gene, CDR1 is GTSNPN and CDR2 is SVGIG (reference sequence). CDR3 loop: CARNGEDYNSPLHF. In DNA form, the CDR3 reads TGTGCCCGCAATGGGGAGGACTATAATTCACCCCTCCACTTT.

This clonotype was counted between two and nine times. This chain links TRBV20-1 with TRBJ2-3, with TRBD2 matching 14 bases. The CDR3 extends over 15 amino acids. The germline CDR1 and CDR2 sequences are DFQATT and SNEGSKA (reference sequence). J lost 6 bases, V lost 6 bases, and 8 bases had no gene match. CDR3 protein: CSATGTSGGADTQYF. CDR3 sequence (DNA): TGCAGTGCAACCGGGACTAGCGGGGGAGCGGATACGCAGTATTTT.

V and J are TRBV20-1 and TRBJ2-2; 8 bases align to TRBD1. The CDR3 loop spans 14 amino acids. Germline values: CDR1 DFQATT, CDR2 SNEGSKA (reference sequence). Trimming removed 6 bases from V and 6 bases from J; junction bases left unmatched: 9. This CDR3 is CSASGTGKAGELFF. The DNA of the CDR3 is TGCAGTGCCTCCGGGACAGGAAAGGCCGGGGAGCTGTTTTTT.

This clonotype was seen a few times. The chain recombines TRBV7-9 with TRBJ2-2, with D unclear. V was trimmed by 4 bases and J by 5 bases, leaving 11 bases between them. This CDR3 comprises 14 residues. Germline V lookup: CDR1 SEHNR, CDR2 FQNEAQ (reference sequence). The CDR3 DNA reads as TGTGCCAGCAGCTCCCTACCTAAAACCGGGGAGCTGTTTTTT. It specifies CASSSLPKTGELFF.

The chain has TRBV20-1 and TRBJ2-1; no clear D. The V gene's germline CDR1 is DFQATT and CDR2 SNEGSKA (reference sequence). V was clipped by 0 bases and J by 7 bases, with 16 bases between them. The length of the CDR3 is 15 residues. CDR3 DNA sequence: TGCAGTGCTAGAGACGGCGGATCACAAAGGAATGAGCAGTTCTTC. Protein sequence: CSARDGGSQRNEQFF.

The chain carries TRBV7-7 and TRBJ2-5; 9 nucleotides line up with TRBD2. Looked up from germline, CDR1 is SSHAT and CDR2 is FNYEAQ (reference sequence). Trimming removed 4 bases from V and 1 base from J; junction bases left unmatched: 4. The length of the CDR3 is 15 residues. The CDR3 is CASSSISGGQETQYF. The DNA for the CDR3 is TGTGCCAGCAGCTCAATTAGCGGGGGCCAAGAGACCCAGTACTTC.

J is TRBJ1-1 and V is TRBV7-8; no firm D call. The CDR3 has 12 amino acids. Germline V CDR1 and CDR2: SGHVS, FQNEAQ. V dropped 2 bases and J dropped 8 bases, with 9 bases sitting between them. CDR3 in DNA: TGTGCCAGCAGCTTACTTCCGGGAGAAGCTTTCTTT. This translates into CASSLLPGEAFF. Variable domain in full (rest from reference TRBV7-8 and TRBJ1-1): GAGVSQSPRYKVAKRGQDVALRCDPISGHVSLFWYQQALGQGPEFLTYFQNEAQLDKSGLPSDRFFAERPEGSVSTLKIQRTQQEDSAVYLCASSLLPGEAFFGQGTRLTVV.

CDR3 nucleotides: TGTGCCTGGAACAGGGGCCGGGGACTAGCGGGGGGAGCTGCGAACACCGGGGAGCTGTTTTTT. It translates to CAWNRGRGLAGGAANTGELFF. V is TRBV30 and J is TRBJ2-2; the match to TRBD2 covers 15 bases. CDR3 size: 21 residues. After removal of 4 bases from V and 0 bases from J, the junction contained 15 bases not matched to a gene. CDR1 is GTSNPN and CDR2 is SVGIG in the germline V gene (reference sequence).

This clonotype has just a few counts. This sequence joins TRBV10-3 and TRBJ1-1; 7 nucleotides match TRBD1. The CDR3 is made up of 17 amino acids. Germline V gene data show CDR1 as ENHRY and CDR2 as SYGVKD. V gave up 3 bases and J gave up 3 bases; unmatched junction bases: 13. DNA of the CDR3: TGTGCCATCAGTGAAAAGGAGGGGGCGTGGACTTACACTGAAGCTTTCTTT. It translates to CAISEKEGAWTYTEAFF.

The rearrangement uses TRBV4-1 and TRBJ1-2, with 10 nucleotides matching TRBD1. Germline trimming cut 4 bases from V and 4 bases from J; bases unmatched to any gene: 9. The CDR3 loop spans 16 amino acids. The germline CDR1 and CDR2 sequences are MGHRA and YSYEKL. The CDR3 loop is CASSPGDRGFGYGYTF. CDR3 nucleotide sequence: TGCGCCAGCAGCCCGGGGGACAGGGGCTTTGGCTATGGCTACACCTTC.

The DNA for the CDR3 is TGTGCCAGCAGCGGGGGCTCTGTCGCCGGGGAGCTGTTTTTT. Its translation is CASSGGSVAGELFF. J is TRBJ2-2 and V is TRBV6-2 or TRBV6-3; either TRBD1 or TRBD2 may supply D (6 bases each). CDR3 length equals 14 residues. Trimming removed 6 bases from V and 6 bases from J, with 14 bases in between. Germline lookup yields CDR1 MNHEY and CDR2 SVGEGT.

V is TRBV6-4 and J is TRBJ1-6; D is undetermined. The CDR3 is 13 amino acids. Germline V gives CDR1 MRHNA, CDR2 SNTAGT. Trimming shortened V by 4 bases and J by 5 bases, and 6 bases separated the two germline ends. This CDR3 reads CASSGGNNSPLHF. In DNA form, the CDR3 reads TGTGCCAGCAGTGGAGGCAATAATTCACCCCTCCACTTT.